This T cell receptor (beta chain) was sequenced for a study of blood T cells in healthy people across ages. Study-level results: Naive T cell percentage by flow cytometry tracked strongly with beta diversity. TCR beta diversity per million T cells fell roughly linearly with age. The unsorted PBMCs prevented any conclusive comparison of naive versus antigen-experienced cells.

Trimming shortened V by 4 bases and J by 8 bases, and 19 bases separated the two germline ends. Germline V lookup: CDR1 MDHEN, CDR2 SYDVKM. The CDR3 is 15 amino acids. With regard to this clonotype: What it recognizes is unknown.

A second about 6 to 12 cycle PCR used barcoded and J-beta primers. A tag from a template-switch adaptor with 12 random nucleotides marked each cDNA molecule. TCRdb recomputed calls from the 5' RACE reads with MiXCR, one row per CDR3 protein. The top ten hold approximately 17% of the sample, which has about 1 million distinct CDR3 sequences, roughly 45% seen once. This receptor was taken from a woman in her fifties or sixties in good health. The sample taken for sequencing was blood. V usage is TRBV28 and J usage is TRBJ2-3; D is perhaps TRBD1 (6 bases). CDR3 nucleotide sequence: TGTGCCAGCAGTTACTTAGGACGGGACAAAATTACGCAGTATTTT. It is translated as CASSYLGRDKITQYF.